The present T cell receptor beta chain was sequenced within a study of T-cell reconstitution after alpha-beta-depleted transplantation in children. The TCRbeta library incorporated unique molecular identifiers. TCRdb fed the PCR reads into MiXCR, producing one record per CDR3 protein. This table has 550,000 to 800,000 distinct CDR3 sequences, approximately 14% appearing once. V shed 8 bases and J 4 bases; nucleotides not matched to a gene: 17. This CDR3 contains 18 residues. In germline, CDR1 is DFQATT, CDR2 SNEGSKA (reference sequence). The chain carries TRBV20-1 and TRBJ2-1; 13 bases fit TRBD2. The TCR sequence derives from a girl aged 2-10 years with congenital amegakaryocytic thrombocytopenia, due to receive a stem cell transplant. The sequences come from PBMCs, collected before TCRalphabeta/CD19-depleted stem cell transplant. CDR3 DNA: TGCAGTCCCTTCTCTGGGACTAGCGGGGATGAAAGGTACAATGAGCAGTTCTTC. It translates to CSPFSGTSGDERYNEQFF.